This TCR beta chain was documented in a study of cytomegalovirus exposure and HLA in healthy donors. Study in general: An early data release held some 85 million unique TCRs from HLA-typed donors.

The CDR3 is 14 residues long. CDR1 and CDR2 from the germline V gene are MNHNS and SASEGT. V shed 7 bases and J 8 bases; nucleotides not matched to a gene: 9. Use of 60 Vbeta and 13 Jbeta primers characterized the PCR. Clones were sequenced by immunoSEQ multiplex PCR, and TCRdb holds only the in-frame ones, with some missing. Of about 140,000 clones in the sample, roughly 80% are singletons; the top ten hold 2.5% to 3.5%. The sample taken for sequencing was PBMCs. This clonotype was sampled from a female donor in good health and CMV-seronegative. The rearrangement links TRBV6-1 to TRBJ1-3, with 9 bases identical to TRBD1. CDR3 region: CASTRRQGEYTIYF. DNA for the CDR3: TGTGCCAGCACCAGGAGACAGGGGGAGTACACCATATATTTT.